Listed below are T cell receptor beta chains from one sample, sequenced in a study of blood T cell repertoires in COVID-19. Some clones are missing from TCRdb's copy, which holds only in-frame ones; the method was immunoSEQ multiplex PCR. This sample carries roughly 210,000 clones, under 90% of them seen once, and the ten largest clones take about 10%. Sequenced input: peripheral blood. The receptor source for this set is a woman aged 80 or over with COVID-19, enrolled during active disease. The CDR3 runs from the conserved cysteine through the conserved F or W. D genes are given only for firm matches. Size is stated for part of the rows, as once, few or many counts, or as a class when the clone is expanded.

V gene	J gene	D gene	clone size	CDR3 protein	CDR3 DNA
TRBV29-1	TRBJ1-3	NA	NA	CASTGSGNTIYF	TGCGCCAGCACGGGCTCTGGAAACACCATATATTTT
TRBV6-2/TRBV6-3	TRBJ1-5	TRBD1	NA	CASSTRDRASNQPQHF	TGTGCCAGCAGTACCAGGGACAGGGCGAGCAATCAGCCCCAGCATTTT
TRBV5-8	TRBJ1-2	NA	NA	CASSLGSYGYTF	TGTGCCAGCAGCTTGGGGAGCTATGGCTACACCTTC
TRBV6-5	TRBJ1-2	NA	NA	CASNPGVGGYTF	TGTGCCAGCAATCCAGGGGTGGGTGGCTACACCTTC
TRBV7-9	TRBJ2-6	NA	NA	CASSFGSGANVLTF	TGTGCCAGCAGCTTCGGCTCTGGGGCCAACGTCCTGACTTTC
TRBV11-2	TRBJ1-5	NA	NA	CASSPGARGNQPQHF	TGTGCCAGCAGCCCAGGGGCGCGGGGCAATCAGCCCCAGCATTTT
TRBV11-3	TRBJ2-5	TRBD1	NA	CASSRRQGAGETQYF	TGTGCCAGCAGCCGTCGACAGGGGGCAGGAGAGACCCAGTACTTC
TRBV4-3	TRBJ2-5	TRBD2	NA	CASSRDAGGETQYF	TGCGCCAGCAGCCGAGACGCGGGGGGAGAGACCCAGTACTTC
TRBV4-3	TRBJ1-4	NA	NA	CASSRAGRGYEKLFF	TGCGCCAGCAGCCGAGCCGGCAGGGGATATGAAAAACTGTTTTTT
TRBV19	TRBJ2-2	NA	NA	CASIYSNTGELFF	TGTGCCAGTATATACTCGAACACCGGGGAGCTGTTTTTT
TRBV5-1	TRBJ1-4	NA	NA	CASSAGVGEKLFF	TGCGCCAGCAGCGCAGGGGTAGGTGAAAAACTGTTTTTT
TRBV29-1	TRBJ2-3	NA	NA	CSLTDFTDTQYF	TGCAGCCTCACAGATTTCACAGATACGCAGTATTTT
TRBV18	TRBJ2-1	TRBD2	NA	CASSFGLAGGIEQFF	TGTGCCAGCTCATTTGGACTAGCGGGGGGTATTGAGCAGTTCTTC
TRBV10-3	TRBJ2-7	NA	NA	CALGTPERGQYF	TGTGCCCTAGGGACACCGGAGAGGGGGCAGTACTTC
TRBV5-4	TRBJ2-3	TRBD2	NA	CASSLAGLAGKTDTQYF	TGTGCCAGCAGCTTGGCCGGGCTAGCGGGTAAAACAGATACGCAGTATTTT
TRBV2	TRBJ2-5	TRBD2	NA	CASTGTSGGYQETQYF	TGTGCCAGCACCGGGACTAGCGGCGGGTACCAAGAGACCCAGTACTTC
TRBV4-3	TRBJ2-2	NA	NA	CASSPKPGGPTGELFF	TGCGCCAGCAGCCCCAAGCCCGGGGGACCCACCGGGGAGCTGTTTTTT
TRBV5-8	TRBJ2-5	TRBD1	NA	CASSLIRQGALLETQYF	TGTGCCAGCAGCCTGATACGACAGGGGGCGCTCCTGGAGACCCAGTACTTC
TRBV6-5	TRBJ1-2	TRBD1	NA	CASRTGGVQYGYTF	TGTGCCAGCAGGACAGGGGGCGTACAATATGGCTACACCTTC
TRBV6-4	TRBJ2-1	NA	once	CASSPSGANEQFF	TGTGCCAGCAGTCCTAGTGGGGCTAATGAGCAGTTCTTC
TRBV7-9	TRBJ2-5	TRBD2	NA	CASSSVSGSGVRETQYF	TGTGCCAGCAGCTCCGTTTCGGGAAGCGGGGTTCGGGAGACCCAGTACTTC
TRBV18	TRBJ1-2	TRBD1	once	CASSPDRGVGYTF	TGTGCCAGCTCACCGGACAGGGGAGTGGGCTACACCTTC
TRBV18	TRBJ1-6	TRBD1	NA	CASSLYLTGANSPLHF	TGTGCCAGCTCCCTATACCTAACAGGGGCTAATTCACCCCTCCACTTT
TRBV7-2	TRBJ2-1	TRBD2	NA	CASSLSGGLFRFF	TGTGCCAGCAGCCTTAGCGGGGGGCTTTTCCGGTTCTTC
TRBV28	TRBJ1-1	TRBD1	NA	CASSLLTGVDTEAFF	TGTGCCAGCAGTTTACTGACAGGGGTAGACACTGAAGCTTTCTTT
TRBV6-2/TRBV6-3	TRBJ2-4	TRBD1	NA	CASSYSGTGSNKNIQYF	TGTGCCAGCAGTTACTCTGGGACAGGGAGCAACAAAAACATTCAGTACTTC
TRBV6-6	TRBJ1-5	NA	NA	CASSSRGATNQPQHF	TGTGCCAGCAGTTCCCGCGGGGCGACTAATCAGCCCCAGCATTTT
TRBV27	TRBJ1-2	TRBD1	NA	CASSRGQGNYGYTF	TGTGCCAGCAGTCGGGGACAGGGAAACTATGGCTACACCTTC
TRBV5-4	TRBJ1-4	NA	NA	CASLVGVGGTNEKLFF	TGTGCCTCTCTAGTAGGGGTAGGGGGAACTAATGAAAAACTGTTTTTT
TRBV19	TRBJ1-1	TRBD1	NA	CATVGQLNTEAFF	TGTGCCACCGTGGGACAGTTGAACACTGAAGCTTTCTTT
TRBV19	TRBJ1-5	NA	NA	CASSIGGEGNQPQHF	TGTGCCAGTAGTATCGGAGGGGAAGGCAATCAGCCCCAGCATTTT
TRBV29-1	TRBJ1-1	TRBD1	NA	CSVQQGANTEAFF	TGCAGCGTTCAACAGGGGGCGAACACTGAAGCTTTCTTT
TRBV3-1/TRBV3-2	TRBJ2-7	TRBD2	NA	CASSPSGGIYEQYF	TGTGCCAGCAGCCCCTCGGGGGGGATTTACGAGCAGTACTTC
TRBV7-2	TRBJ2-5	TRBD2	once	CASSLTWGGKETQYF	TGTGCCAGCAGTTTGACATGGGGGGGGAAAGAGACCCAGTACTTC
TRBV9	TRBJ2-3	TRBD1	NA	CASSLLGTASTDTQYF	TGTGCCAGCAGCCTTTTGGGGACAGCTAGCACAGATACGCAGTATTTT
TRBV5-1	TRBJ2-5	TRBD2	NA	CASSISGGAGETQYF	TGCGCCAGCAGCATTAGCGGGGGGGCCGGTGAGACCCAGTACTTC
TRBV21-1	TRBJ2-4	NA	NA	CASSKSWILAGDKNIQYF	TGTGCCAGCAGCAAAAGTTGGATACTAGCGGGGGACAAAAACATTCAGTACTTC
TRBV15	TRBJ1-1	NA	NA	CATSRDLMGSGIEAFF	TGTGCCACCAGCAGAGATCTGATGGGGTCAGGGATTGAAGCTTTCTTT
TRBV5-4	TRBJ2-5	TRBD1	NA	CASRPGTGKEETQYF	TGTGCCAGCAGGCCCGGGACAGGGAAGGAAGAGACCCAGTACTTC
TRBV5-4	TRBJ2-2	NA	NA	CASSLGPTGELFF	TGTGCCAGCAGCTTGGGGCCCACCGGGGAGCTGTTTTTT
TRBV6-6	TRBJ1-2	TRBD1	NA	CASSRHAPGQENYGYTF	TGTGCCAGCAGTCGTCACGCTCCGGGACAGGAGAACTATGGCTACACCTTC
TRBV6-5	TRBJ2-2	NA	NA	CASRGWTENTGELFF	TGTGCCAGCAGGGGCTGGACAGAAAACACCGGGGAGCTGTTTTTT
TRBV19	TRBJ2-3	NA	NA	CASSTRVSFITDTQYF	TGTGCCAGTAGTACCCGGGTTAGCTTCATCACAGATACGCAGTATTTT
TRBV3-1/TRBV3-2	TRBJ1-2	NA	NA	CASSQEGVGLSANYGYTF	TGTGCCAGCAGCCAAGAAGGGGTGGGACTATCTGCCAACTATGGCTACACCTTC
TRBV7-3	TRBJ1-1	NA	NA	CASSLGGTTEAFF	TGTGCCAGCAGCTTAGGGGGGACGACTGAAGCTTTCTTT
TRBV19	TRBJ2-3	NA	NA	CASSTVGGDTQYF	TGTGCCAGTAGTACTGTCGGGGGAGATACGCAGTATTTT
TRBV12-3/TRBV12-4	TRBJ1-2	NA	NA	CASSTSTVSGYTF	TGTGCCAGCAGCACATCGACAGTTAGCGGCTACACCTTC
TRBV28	TRBJ1-4	NA	NA	CASSLRAGVNEKLFF	TGTGCCAGCAGTTTACGGGCAGGGGTGAATGAAAAACTGTTTTTT
TRBV18	TRBJ2-5	NA	NA	CASSVRRSLETQYF	TGTGCCAGCTCCGTGAGGCGGTCACTTGAGACCCAGTACTTC
TRBV7-9	TRBJ1-5	NA	NA	CASSSGPQPQHF	TGTGCCAGCAGCAGCGGACCTCAGCCCCAGCATTTT
TRBV6-5	TRBJ1-6	NA	NA	CASSYSRAGVNSPLHF	TGTGCCAGCAGTTACTCGAGGGCAGGGGTTAATTCACCCCTCCACTTT
TRBV29-1	TRBJ2-5	TRBD1	NA	CSVKTGGDGKTQYF	TGCAGCGTAAAGACAGGGGGCGATGGAAAGACCCAGTACTTC